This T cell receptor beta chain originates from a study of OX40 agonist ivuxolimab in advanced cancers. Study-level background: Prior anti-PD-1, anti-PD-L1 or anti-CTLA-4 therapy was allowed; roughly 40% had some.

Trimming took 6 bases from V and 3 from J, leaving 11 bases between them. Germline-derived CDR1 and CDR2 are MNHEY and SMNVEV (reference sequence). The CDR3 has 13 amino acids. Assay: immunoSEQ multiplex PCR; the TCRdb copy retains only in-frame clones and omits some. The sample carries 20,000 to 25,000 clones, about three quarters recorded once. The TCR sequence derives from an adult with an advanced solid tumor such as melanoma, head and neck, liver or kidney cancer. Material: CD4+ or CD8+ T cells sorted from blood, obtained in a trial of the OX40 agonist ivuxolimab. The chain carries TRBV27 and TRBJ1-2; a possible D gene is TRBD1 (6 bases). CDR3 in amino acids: CASRDSGDYGYTF. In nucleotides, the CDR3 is TGTGCCAGCAGGGACAGCGGGGACTATGGCTACACCTTC.